The 12 T cell receptor beta chains below come from one sample, sequenced in a study of tumor-infiltrating lymphocytes in glioblastoma multiforme. TCR beta libraries were built from RNA through three nested multiplex PCR rounds using modified ARM-PCR. TCRdb reprocessed the multiplex PCR reads with MiXCR, giving one entry per CDR3 protein. The sample lists 10,000 to 15,000 distinct CDR3 sequences, roughly 60% occurring once. Sequencing was carried out using brain tumor tissue. The source is a male donor with glioblastoma.

This clonotype has at least ten counts. With a much larger clone just one base away, this may be a read error. The chain recombines TRBV20-1 with TRBJ2-5, with 7 bases fitting TRBD1. CDR1 and CDR2 (germline): DFQATT, SNEGSKA (reference sequence). The CDR3 is made up of 13 amino acids. CDR3 in amino acids: CSATTQGIETQHF. The CDR3 region has the DNA TGCAGTGCTACTACACAGGGGATAGAGACCCAGCACTTC.

The genes are TRBV11-3 and TRBJ2-1; 14 bases line up with TRBD2. Germline-derived CDR1 and CDR2 are SGHNT and YENEEA. This CDR3 is built from 16 residues. V was pared by 5 bases and J by 6 bases, with 6 bases of the junction left unmatched. The CDR3 here is CASSPQGLAGVNEQFF. Written as DNA, the CDR3 is TGTGCCAGCAGCCCTCAGGGACTAGCGGGAGTCAATGAGCAGTTCTTC.

This clonotype was detected once. J is TRBJ2-7 and V is TRBV11-2; TRBD1 matches 9 bases. The CDR3 has 13 amino acids. With V trimmed by 6 bases and J by 4 bases, 4 bases remained unmatched. CDR1 and CDR2 (germline): SGHAT, FQNNGV. Here the CDR3 DNA reads TGTGCCAGCAGGACAGGGGGTGGTTACGAGCAGTACTTC. The encoded protein is CASRTGGGYEQYF.

This clonotype was observed a handful of times. One junction end does not reproduce the germline sequence, and a read error may be involved. CDR3 sequence: CSARRPDIRGQNTEAFF. The CDR3 DNA follows: TGCAGTGCTAGAAGGCCGGACATCAGGGGGCAGAACACAGAAGCTTTCTTT. The rearrangement links TRBV20-1 to TRBJ1-1; TRBD1 matches 8 bases. Germline V gene lookup returns CDR1 DFQATT and CDR2 SNEGSKA (reference sequence). CDR3 length equals 17 residues.

The chain uses TRBV11-2 and TRBJ1-4, with D unclear. The V end lost 1 base, the J end lost 5 bases, and 8 bases lay between the germline ends. This CDR3 has 14 amino acids. CDR1 SGHAT and CDR2 FQNNGV come from the germline V gene. The CDR3 bases are TGTGCCAGCAGCTTAGGTGTTTCGAATGAAAAACTGTTTTTT. The encoded protein is CASSLGVSNEKLFF. Complete variable domain (other parts from reference TRBV11-2 and TRBJ1-4): EAGVAQSPRYKIIEKRQSVAFWCNPISGHATLYWYQQILGQGPKLLIQFQNNGVVDDSQLPKDRFSAERLKGVDSTLKIQPAKLEDSAVYLCASSLGVSNEKLFFGSGTQLSVL.

To note about this clonotype: The junction departs from germline at one end; a sequencing error may be responsible. V usage is TRBV12-3 or TRBV12-4 and J usage is TRBJ1-2; TRBD1 matches at 7 bases. This CDR3 has 13 amino acids. CDR3 residues: CASSPQGNYGCTF. DNA of the CDR3: TGTGCCAGCAGCCCACAGGGGAACTATGGCTGCACCTTC.

As to this clonotype: The CDR3 end shows no conserved phenylalanine or tryptophan, and so a read error is likely. The limits of the CDR3 on the DNA are not certain, so only TCRdb's listed CDR3 is given. This chain connects TRBV11-2 to TRBJ2-1; TRBD2, the table's D call, lacks a check against the DNA. Germline-derived CDR1 and CDR2 are SGHAT and FQNNGV. Termini included, the CDR3 measures 13 amino acids. The chain's CDR3 is CVSSLDSGNEQLL.

By frequency in the sample, this clonotype is large. The V gene is TRBV11-2, the J gene TRBJ2-5; D may be TRBD1 or TRBD2 (5 bases each). Germline V gives CDR1 SGHAT, CDR2 FQNNGV. Trimming removed 5 bases at V and 5 bases at J, with 9 bases between. The CDR3 has 12 residues. CDR3 nucleotides: TGTGCCAGCAGCCAGTGGGGGGAGACCCAGTACTTC. This gives the protein CASSQWGETQYF.

This chain connects TRBV5-4 to TRBJ2-7; D is perhaps TRBD2 (6 bases). CDR1 is SGHNT and CDR2 is YYREEE in the germline V gene (reference sequence). Between the trimmed V and J ends, which lost 0 bases and 4 bases, there was a span of 14 bases. This CDR3 contains 15 residues. Here the CDR3 DNA reads TGTGCCAGCAGCTTGGGGGCTAGCGCGGCATACGAGCAGTACGTC. Residues: CASSLGASAAYEQYV.

The J gene is TRBJ2-2, the V gene TRBV7-8, with D perhaps TRBD1 (6 bases). The V gene's germline CDR1 is SGHVS and CDR2 FQNEAQ. The CDR3 extends over 15 amino acids. The ends were cut back, 1 base at V and 5 bases at J, with 11 bases in the middle. In DNA form, the CDR3 reads TGTGCCAGCAGCTTAGGGACAGCCCTTACCGGGGAGCTGTTTTTT. It encodes CASSLGTALTGELFF.

This clonotype was seen ten or more times. CDR3 sequence reads: CASSLRGTNTGELFF. The DNA of the CDR3 is TGTGCCAGCAGTTTGAGGGGGACCAACACCGGGGAGCTGTTTTTT. The rearrangement links TRBV27 to TRBJ2-2, with D maybe TRBD1 (6 bases). V shed 3 bases and J shed 2 bases, with 10 bases lying between them. Per the germline V gene, CDR1 is MNHEY and CDR2 is SMNVEV (reference sequence). CDR3 length: 15 amino acids.

The genes are TRBV6-1 and TRBJ2-7; no reliable D call. The CDR3 is 15 residues long. V was pared by 0 bases and J by 8 bases, with 17 bases between. Germline CDR1 and CDR2: MNHNS and SASEGT. The DNA of the CDR3 is TGTGCCAGCAGTGAAGCGGCCGGGTCGGGCCACAAGCAGTACTTC. It specifies CASSEAAGSGHKQYF.